This paragraph reports one T cell receptor beta chain. Its target is not known. CDR3 length equals 15 residues. V lost 4 bases, J lost 2 bases, and 7 bases stayed unmatched. CDR1 is KGHSY, CDR2 FQNENV, per germline. TCRdb keeps only in-frame clones here, not all; method: immunoSEQ multiplex PCR. The repertoire holds some 500,000 clones, approximately 95% seen once, with about 0.064% in the top ten. The sample originates from a study of shared clonotypes between healthy human individuals. For the study at large: The composition of the donors was a couple of women and a few men aged 18 to 49. Study-wide results and limits: Generally, estimated richness proved larger in naive subsets than it did in memory subsets.

This clonotype was sampled from a woman aged 30 to 39 in good health. The V and J genes are TRBV16 and TRBJ2-7; TRBD2 agrees at 8 bases. Sequencing used naive CD4+ T cells sorted from blood. This sample's subset: CD45RA+ positively selected. CDR3 sequence (DNA): TGTGCCAGCAGCCCACCGGGACTAGATGCCTACGAGCAGTACTTC. It is translated as CASSPPGLDAYEQYF.